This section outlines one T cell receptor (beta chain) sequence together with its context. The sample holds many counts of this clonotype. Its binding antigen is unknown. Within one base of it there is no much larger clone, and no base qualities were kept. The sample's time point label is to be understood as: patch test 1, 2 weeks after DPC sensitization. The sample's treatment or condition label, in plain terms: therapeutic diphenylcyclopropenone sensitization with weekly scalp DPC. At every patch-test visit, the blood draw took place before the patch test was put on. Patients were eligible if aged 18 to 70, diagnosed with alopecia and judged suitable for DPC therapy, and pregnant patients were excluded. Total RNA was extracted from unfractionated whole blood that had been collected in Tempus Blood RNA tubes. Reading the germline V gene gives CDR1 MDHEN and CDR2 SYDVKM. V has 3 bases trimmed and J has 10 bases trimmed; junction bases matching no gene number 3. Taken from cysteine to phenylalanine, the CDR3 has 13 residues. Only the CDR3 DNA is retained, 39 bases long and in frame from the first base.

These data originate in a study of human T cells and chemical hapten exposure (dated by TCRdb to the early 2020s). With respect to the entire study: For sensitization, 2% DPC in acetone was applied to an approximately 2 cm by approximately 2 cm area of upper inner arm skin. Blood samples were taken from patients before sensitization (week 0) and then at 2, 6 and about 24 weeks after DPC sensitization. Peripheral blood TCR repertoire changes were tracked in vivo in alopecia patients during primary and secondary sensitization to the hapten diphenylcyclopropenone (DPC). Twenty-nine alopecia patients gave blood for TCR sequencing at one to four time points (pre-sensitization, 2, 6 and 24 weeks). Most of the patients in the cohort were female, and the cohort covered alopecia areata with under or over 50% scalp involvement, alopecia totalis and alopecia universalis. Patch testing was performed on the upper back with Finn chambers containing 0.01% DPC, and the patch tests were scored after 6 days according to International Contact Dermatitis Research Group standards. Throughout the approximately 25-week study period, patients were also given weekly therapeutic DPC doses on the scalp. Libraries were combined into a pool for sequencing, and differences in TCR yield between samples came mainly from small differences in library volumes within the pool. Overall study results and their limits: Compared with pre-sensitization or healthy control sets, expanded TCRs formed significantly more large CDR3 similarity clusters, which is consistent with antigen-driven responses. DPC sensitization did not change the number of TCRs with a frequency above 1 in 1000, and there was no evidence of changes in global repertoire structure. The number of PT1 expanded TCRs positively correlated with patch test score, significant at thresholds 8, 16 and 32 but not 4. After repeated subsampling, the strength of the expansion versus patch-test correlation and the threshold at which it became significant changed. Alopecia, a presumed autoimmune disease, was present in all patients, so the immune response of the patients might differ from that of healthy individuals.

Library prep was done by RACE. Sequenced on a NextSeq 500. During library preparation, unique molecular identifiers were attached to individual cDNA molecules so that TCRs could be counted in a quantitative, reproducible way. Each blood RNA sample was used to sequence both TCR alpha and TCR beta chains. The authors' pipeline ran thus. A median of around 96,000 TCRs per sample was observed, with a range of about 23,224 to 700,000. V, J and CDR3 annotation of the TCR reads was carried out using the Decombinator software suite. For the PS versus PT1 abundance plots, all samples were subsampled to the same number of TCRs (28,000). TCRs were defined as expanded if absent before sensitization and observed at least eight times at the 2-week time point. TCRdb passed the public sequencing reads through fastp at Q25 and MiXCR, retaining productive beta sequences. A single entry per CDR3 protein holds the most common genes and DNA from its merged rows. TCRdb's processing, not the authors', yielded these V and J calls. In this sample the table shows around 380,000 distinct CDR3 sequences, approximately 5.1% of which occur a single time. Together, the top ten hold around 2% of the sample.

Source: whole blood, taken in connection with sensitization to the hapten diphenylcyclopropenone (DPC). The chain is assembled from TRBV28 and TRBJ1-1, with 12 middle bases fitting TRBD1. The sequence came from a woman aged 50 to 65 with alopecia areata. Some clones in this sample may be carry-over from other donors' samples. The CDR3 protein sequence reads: CASSLGQGARAFF. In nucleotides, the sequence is TGTGCCAGCAGTTTGGGACAGGGGGCGCGAGCTTTCTTT.